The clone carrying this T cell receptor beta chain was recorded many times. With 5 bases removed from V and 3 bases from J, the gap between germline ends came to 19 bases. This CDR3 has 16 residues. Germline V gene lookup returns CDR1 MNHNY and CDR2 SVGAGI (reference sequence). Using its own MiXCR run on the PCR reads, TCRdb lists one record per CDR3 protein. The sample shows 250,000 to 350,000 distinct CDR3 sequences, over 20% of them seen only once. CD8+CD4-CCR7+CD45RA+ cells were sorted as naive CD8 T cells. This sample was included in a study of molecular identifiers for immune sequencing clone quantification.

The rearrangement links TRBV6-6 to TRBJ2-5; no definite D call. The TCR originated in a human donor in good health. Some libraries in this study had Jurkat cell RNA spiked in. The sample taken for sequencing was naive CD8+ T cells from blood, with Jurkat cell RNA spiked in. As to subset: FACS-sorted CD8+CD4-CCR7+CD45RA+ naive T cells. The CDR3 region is CASSTLGLSPEETQYF. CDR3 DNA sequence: TGTGCCAGCAGTACTCTGGGCCTTTCACCTGAAGAGACCCAGTACTTC.